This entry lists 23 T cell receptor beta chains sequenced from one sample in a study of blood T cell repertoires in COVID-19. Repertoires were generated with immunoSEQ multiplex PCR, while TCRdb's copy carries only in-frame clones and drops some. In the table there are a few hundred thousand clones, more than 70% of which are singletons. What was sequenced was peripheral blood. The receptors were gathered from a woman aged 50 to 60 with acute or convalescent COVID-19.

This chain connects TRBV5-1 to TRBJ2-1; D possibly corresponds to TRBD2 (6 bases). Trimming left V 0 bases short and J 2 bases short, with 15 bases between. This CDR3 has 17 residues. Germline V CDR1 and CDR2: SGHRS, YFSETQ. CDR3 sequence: CASSLARFAGTYNEQFF. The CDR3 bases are TGCGCCAGCAGCTTGGCCCGGTTTGCGGGGACCTACAATGAGCAGTTCTTC.

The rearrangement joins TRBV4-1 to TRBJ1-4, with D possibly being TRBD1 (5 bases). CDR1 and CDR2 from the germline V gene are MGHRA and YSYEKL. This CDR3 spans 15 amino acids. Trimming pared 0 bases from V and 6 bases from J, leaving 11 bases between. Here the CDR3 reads CASSQDGGSDEKLFF. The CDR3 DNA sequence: TGCGCCAGCAGCCAAGATGGGGGGTCGGATGAAAAACTGTTTTTT.

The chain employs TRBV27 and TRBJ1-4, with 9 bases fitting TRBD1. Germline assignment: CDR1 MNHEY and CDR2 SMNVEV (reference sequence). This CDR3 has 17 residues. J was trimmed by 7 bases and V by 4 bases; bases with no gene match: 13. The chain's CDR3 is CASSSGTGRAGSEKLFF. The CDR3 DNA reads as TGTGCCAGCAGTTCCGGGACAGGGAGGGCCGGGAGTGAAAAACTGTTTTTT.

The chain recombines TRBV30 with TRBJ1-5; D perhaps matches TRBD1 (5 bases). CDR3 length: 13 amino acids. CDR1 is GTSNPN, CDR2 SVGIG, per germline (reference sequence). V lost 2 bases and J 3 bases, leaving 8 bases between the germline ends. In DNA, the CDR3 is TGTGCCTGGAGTTTGGACAACAATCAGCCCCAGCATTTT. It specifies CAWSLDNNQPQHF.

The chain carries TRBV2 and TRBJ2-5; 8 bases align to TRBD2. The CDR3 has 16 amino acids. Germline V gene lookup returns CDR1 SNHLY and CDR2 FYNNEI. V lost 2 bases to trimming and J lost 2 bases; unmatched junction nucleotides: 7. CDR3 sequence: CASSEMGAGAQETQYF. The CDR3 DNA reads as TGTGCCAGCAGTGAAATGGGAGCGGGAGCTCAAGAGACCCAGTACTTC.

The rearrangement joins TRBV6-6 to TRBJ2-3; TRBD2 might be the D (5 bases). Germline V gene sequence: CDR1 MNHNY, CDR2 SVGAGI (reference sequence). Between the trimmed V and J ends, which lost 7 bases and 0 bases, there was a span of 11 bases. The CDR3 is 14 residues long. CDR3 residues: CASTHGGSTDTQYF. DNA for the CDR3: TGTGCCAGCACCCACGGAGGTAGCACAGATACGCAGTATTTT.

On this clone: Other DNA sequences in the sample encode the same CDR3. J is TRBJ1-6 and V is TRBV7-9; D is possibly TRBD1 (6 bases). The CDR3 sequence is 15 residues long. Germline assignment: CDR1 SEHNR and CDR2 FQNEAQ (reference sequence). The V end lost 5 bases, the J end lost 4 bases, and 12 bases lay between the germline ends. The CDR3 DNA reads TGTGCCAGCAGCCTCGGGGGGCCATATAATTCACCCCTCCACTTT. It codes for CASSLGGPYNSPLHF.

CDR3: CASSARYEQYV. CDR3 bases: TGTGCCAGCAGTGCGAGATACGAGCAGTACGTC. J is TRBJ2-7 and V is TRBV2; D is unclear. Germline V gene sequence: CDR1 SNHLY, CDR2 FYNNEI. V was cut by 4 bases and J by 4 bases, with 5 bases left in between. The CDR3 spans 11 residues.

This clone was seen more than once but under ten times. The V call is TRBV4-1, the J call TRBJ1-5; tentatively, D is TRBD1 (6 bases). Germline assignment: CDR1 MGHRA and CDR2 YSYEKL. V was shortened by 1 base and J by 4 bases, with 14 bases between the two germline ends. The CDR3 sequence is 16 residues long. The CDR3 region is CASSQVRTAPNQPQHF. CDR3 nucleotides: TGCGCCAGCAGCCAAGTCAGGACAGCCCCTAATCAGCCCCAGCATTTT.

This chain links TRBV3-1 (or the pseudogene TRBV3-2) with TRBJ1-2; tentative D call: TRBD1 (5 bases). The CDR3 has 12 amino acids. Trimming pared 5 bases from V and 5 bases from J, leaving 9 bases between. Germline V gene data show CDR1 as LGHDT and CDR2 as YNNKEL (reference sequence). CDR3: CASSETVYGYTF. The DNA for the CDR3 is TGTGCCAGCAGCGAGACAGTTTATGGCTACACCTTC.

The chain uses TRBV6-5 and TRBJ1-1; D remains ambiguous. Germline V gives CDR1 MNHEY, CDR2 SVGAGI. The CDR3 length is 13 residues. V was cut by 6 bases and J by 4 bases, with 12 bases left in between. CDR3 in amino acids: CASRRGVGTEAFF. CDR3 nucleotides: TGTGCCAGCAGAAGAGGTGTCGGCACTGAAGCTTTCTTT.

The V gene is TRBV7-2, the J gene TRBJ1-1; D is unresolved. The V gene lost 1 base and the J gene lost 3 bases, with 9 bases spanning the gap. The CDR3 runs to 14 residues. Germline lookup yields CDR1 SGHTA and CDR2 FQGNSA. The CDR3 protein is CASSLDPDYTEAFF. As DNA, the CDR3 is TGTGCCAGCAGCTTAGATCCAGACTACACTGAAGCTTTCTTT.

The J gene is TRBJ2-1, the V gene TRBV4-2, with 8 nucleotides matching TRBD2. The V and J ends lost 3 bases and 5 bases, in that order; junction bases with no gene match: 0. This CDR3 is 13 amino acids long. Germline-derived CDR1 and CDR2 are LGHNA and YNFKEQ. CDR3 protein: CASSHGGDNEQFF. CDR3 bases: TGTGCCAGCAGCCACGGGGGGGACAATGAGCAGTTCTTC.

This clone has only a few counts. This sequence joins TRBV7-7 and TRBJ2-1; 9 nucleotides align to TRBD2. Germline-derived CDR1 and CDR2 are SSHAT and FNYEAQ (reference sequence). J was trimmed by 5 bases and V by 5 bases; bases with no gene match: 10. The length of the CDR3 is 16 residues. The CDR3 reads CASSTSGTSNHNEQFF. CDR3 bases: TGTGCCAGCAGCACATCCGGGACTAGCAATCACAATGAGCAGTTCTTC.

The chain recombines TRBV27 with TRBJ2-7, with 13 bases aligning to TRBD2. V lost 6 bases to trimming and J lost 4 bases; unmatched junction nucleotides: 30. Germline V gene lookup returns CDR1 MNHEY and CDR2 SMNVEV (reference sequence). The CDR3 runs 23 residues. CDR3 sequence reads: CASRGRGQGRKGRLAGGGYEQYF. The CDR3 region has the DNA TGTGCCAGCAGGGGGCGGGGACAGGGGCGAAAAGGAAGACTAGCGGGAGGTGGATACGAGCAGTACTTC.

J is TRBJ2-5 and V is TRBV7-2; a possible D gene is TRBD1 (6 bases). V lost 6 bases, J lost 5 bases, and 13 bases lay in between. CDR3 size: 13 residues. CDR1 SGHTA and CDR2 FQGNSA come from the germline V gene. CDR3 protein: CASRPGQSETQYF. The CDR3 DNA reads TGTGCCAGCAGACCCGGACAGAGCGAGACCCAGTACTTC.

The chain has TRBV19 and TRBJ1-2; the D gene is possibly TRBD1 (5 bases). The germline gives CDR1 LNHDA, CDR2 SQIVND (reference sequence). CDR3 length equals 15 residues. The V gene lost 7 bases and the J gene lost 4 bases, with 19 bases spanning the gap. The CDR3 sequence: CASTRGAQGGYGYTF. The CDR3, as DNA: TGTGCCAGTACCCGGGGCGCGCAGGGAGGCTATGGCTACACCTTC.

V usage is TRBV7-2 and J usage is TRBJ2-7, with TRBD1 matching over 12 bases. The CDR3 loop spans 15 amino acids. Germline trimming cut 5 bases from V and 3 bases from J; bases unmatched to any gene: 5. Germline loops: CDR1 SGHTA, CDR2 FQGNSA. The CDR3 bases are TGTGCCAGCAGCACCCGGGACAGGGGGCTCTACGAGCAGTACTTC. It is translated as CASSTRDRGLYEQYF.

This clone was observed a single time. DNA for the CDR3: TGTGCCAGCAGCATTAGCGGGGCGATCTACGAGCAGTACGTC. This encodes CASSISGAIYEQYV. This rearrangement joins TRBV11-2 to TRBJ2-7; 8 bases line up with TRBD2. The CDR3 sequence is 14 residues long. Germline CDR1 and CDR2: SGHAT and FQNNGV. V lost 5 bases and J lost 3; bases outside the gene matches: 6.

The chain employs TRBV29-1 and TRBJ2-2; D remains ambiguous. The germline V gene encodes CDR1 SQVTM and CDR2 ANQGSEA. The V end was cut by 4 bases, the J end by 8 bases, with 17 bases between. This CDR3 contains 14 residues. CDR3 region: CSVGRGNIWGELFF. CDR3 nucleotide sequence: TGCAGCGTTGGCAGAGGAAACATTTGGGGGGAGCTGTTTTTT.

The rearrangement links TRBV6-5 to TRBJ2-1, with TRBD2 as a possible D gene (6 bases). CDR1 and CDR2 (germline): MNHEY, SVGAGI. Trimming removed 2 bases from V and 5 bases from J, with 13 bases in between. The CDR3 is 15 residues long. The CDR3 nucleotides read TGTGCCAGCAGTTACGGCGGGGCGGTCGACAATGAGCAGTTCTTC. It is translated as CASSYGGAVDNEQFF.

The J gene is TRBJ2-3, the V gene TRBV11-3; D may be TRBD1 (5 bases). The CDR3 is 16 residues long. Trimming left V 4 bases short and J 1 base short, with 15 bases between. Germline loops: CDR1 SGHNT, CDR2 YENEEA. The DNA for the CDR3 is TGTGCCAGCAGCTCCCAAGCCAGGGATGGCACAGATACGCAGTATTTT. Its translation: CASSSQARDGTDTQYF.

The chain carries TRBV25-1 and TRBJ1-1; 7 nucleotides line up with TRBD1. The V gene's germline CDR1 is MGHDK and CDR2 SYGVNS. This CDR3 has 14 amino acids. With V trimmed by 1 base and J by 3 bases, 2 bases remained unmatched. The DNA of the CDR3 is TGTGCCAGCAGTGAATCCGGGACAGACACTGAAGCTTTCTTT. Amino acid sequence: CASSESGTDTEAFF.